Sequencing of this TCR beta chain was carried out in a study of CD8+ T cells in alopecia areata. Findings and caveats of the study: Whereas mice showed it more clearly, TCR sharing across patients was murkier, possibly because of HLA. For lesional scalp, especially alopecia totalis/universalis, clonality was higher than in normal scalp.

Between the trimmed V and J ends, which lost 7 bases and 7 bases, there was a span of 20 bases. The CDR3 contains 15 residues. Germline values: CDR1 MGHDK, CDR2 SYGVNS. Sorting from PBMCs produced CD4+ and CD8+ T cells. Extracted RNA was reverse transcribed, and the resulting cDNA served as sequencing template. Sequenced by immunoSEQ multiplex PCR; TCRdb stores in-frame clones only, minus some. The sample lists roughly 150,000 clones, more than 40% occurring once. Points on this clone: What it recognizes is unknown.

The receptor's source is a human donor with alopecia areata. Material for sequencing was CD4+ T cells sorted from blood. V and J are TRBV25-1 and TRBJ1-5; the D is unclear. The CDR3 loop is CASIPKGGLGQPQHF. DNA for the CDR3: TGTGCCAGCATCCCTAAGGGCGGGCTCGGGCAGCCCCAGCATTTT. The variable domain in full, completed from reference TRBV25-1 and TRBJ1-5, reads EADIYQTPRYLVIGTGKKITLECSQTMGHDKMYWYQQDPGMELHLIHYSYGVNSTEKGDLSSESTVSRIRTEHFPLTLESARPSHTSQYLCASIPKGGLGQPQHFGDGTRLSIL.